This T cell receptor beta chain was recovered during a study of blood T cell repertoires in COVID-19 (TCRdb year 2020). Turning to the overall study: Samples covering the acute and convalescent phases of COVID-19 were provided by collaborators in the United States, Italy and Spain. Deeply sampled blood TCRbeta repertoires from subjects exposed to, actively infected with, or recovered from COVID-19 were included in the dataset. The prospective study material was composed of cDNA or gDNA derived from T cells, B-cell-depleted T cells, or PBMCs. The samples were drawn from the first 160 participants of the ongoing ImmuneRACE study and from some 1,300 subjects provided by 6 global collaborators. A de-identified subject ID, COVID-19 status, age in years and sex were almost always included in the sample metadata. HLA class I and class II types, where available, came from metadata supplied by the sample provider rather than from assay-based typing. The repertoires were made available in a free public database intended to serve as a resource for research on the immune response to SARS-CoV-2.

The CDR3 numbers 12 residues from cysteine through phenylalanine. Only the CDR3 DNA stays, 36 bases, in frame from base 1. V is pared back by 6 bases and J by 5 bases, with 9 bases lying between the germline termini. Reading the germline V gene gives CDR1 SNHLY and CDR2 FYNNEI. This clone has more than one count but fewer than ten. Its antigen target is currently unknown. Base qualities are not at hand, and no much larger clone is one base apart. Paper-wide results and their limitations: The amount of clinical and demographic metadata varied by source and participant and was provided uncurated.

TCRbeta CDR3 regions were amplified from genomic DNA using the immunoSEQ Assay, a bias-controlled multiplex PCR. The study's processing was this. Within the assay, amplification of reference gene primers was used to estimate how many nucleated cells each sample contained. To quantify the absolute abundance of each unique TCRbeta CDR3 rearrangement, sequence reads were collapsed and filtered. For each sample, productive Simpson clonality was calculated as the square root of Simpson's diversity index across productive rearrangements. TCRdb provides this immuneACCESS table in a form limited to in-frame rearrangements. Some clones are lacking; in checked studies, under half of them reflect an unresolved V gene, and why the rest are absent is not known. The V and J calls and the clone size are those of that table, but D and trimming were determined from the DNA. The sample table contains roughly 180,000 clones; only one count was recorded for approximately 80% of them. Jointly, the top ten make up 11% of the sample.

One collaborating source in Seattle enrolled patients while the patients were actively infected and followed the patients over time throughout the course of disease. The collaborating institutions used their own protocols to collect whole blood in K2EDTA tubes. Collaborator samples were shipped for TCRbeta analysis as frozen whole blood, isolated PBMCs, or DNA extracted from either sample type. The chain is made from TRBV2 and TRBJ2-3, with the D gene not confidently named. Input material: peripheral blood. This sequence originates from a woman in her forties with COVID-19, enrolled during active disease. The CDR3 reads CASRLPGDTQYF. The nucleotides read TGTGCCAGCAGGTTACCGGGAGATACGCAGTATTTT.